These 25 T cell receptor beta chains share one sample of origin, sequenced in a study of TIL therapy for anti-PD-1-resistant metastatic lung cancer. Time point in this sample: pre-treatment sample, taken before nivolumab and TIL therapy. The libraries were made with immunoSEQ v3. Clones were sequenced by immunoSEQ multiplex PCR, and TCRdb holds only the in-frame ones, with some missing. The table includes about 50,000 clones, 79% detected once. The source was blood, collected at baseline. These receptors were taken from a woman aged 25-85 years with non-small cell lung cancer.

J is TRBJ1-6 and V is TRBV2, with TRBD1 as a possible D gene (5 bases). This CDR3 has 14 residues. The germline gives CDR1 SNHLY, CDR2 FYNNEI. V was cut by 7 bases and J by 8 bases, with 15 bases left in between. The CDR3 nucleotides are TGTGCCAGCACCTCCCTGCCGGGGGATTCACCCCTCCACTTT. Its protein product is CASTSLPGDSPLHF. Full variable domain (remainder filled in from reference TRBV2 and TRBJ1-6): EPEVTQTPSHQVTQMGQEVILRCVPISNHLYFYWYRQILGQKVEFLVSFYNNEISEKSEIFDDQFSVERPDGSNFTLKIRSTKLEDSAMYFCASTSLPGDSPLHFGNGTRLTVT.

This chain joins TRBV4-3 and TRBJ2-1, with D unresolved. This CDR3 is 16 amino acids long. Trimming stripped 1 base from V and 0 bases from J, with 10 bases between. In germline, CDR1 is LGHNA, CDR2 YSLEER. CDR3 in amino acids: CASSQGHSSSYNEQFF. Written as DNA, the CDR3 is TGCGCCAGCAGCCAAGGGCACTCCTCCTCCTACAATGAGCAGTTCTTC.

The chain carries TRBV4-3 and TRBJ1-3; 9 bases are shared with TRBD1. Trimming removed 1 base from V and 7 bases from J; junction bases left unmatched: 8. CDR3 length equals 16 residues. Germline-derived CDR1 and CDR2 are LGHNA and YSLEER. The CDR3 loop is CASSQGTQGARNTIYF. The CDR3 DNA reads TGCGCCAGCAGCCAAGGAACACAGGGGGCTAGGAACACCATATATTTT.

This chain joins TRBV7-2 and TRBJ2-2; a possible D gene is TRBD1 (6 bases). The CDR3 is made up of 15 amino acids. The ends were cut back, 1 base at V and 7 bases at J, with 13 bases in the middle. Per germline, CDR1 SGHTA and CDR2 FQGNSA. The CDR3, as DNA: TGTGCCAGCAGCTTAGGGCAGGGGAATGGCGGGGAGCTGTTTTTT. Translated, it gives CASSLGQGNGGELFF. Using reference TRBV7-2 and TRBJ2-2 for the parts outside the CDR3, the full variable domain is GAGVSQSPSNKVTEKGKDVELRCDPISGHTALYWYRQSLGQGLEFLIYFQGNSAPDKSGLPSDRFSAERTGGSVSTLTIQRTQQEDSAVYLCASSLGQGNGGELFFGEGSRLTVL.

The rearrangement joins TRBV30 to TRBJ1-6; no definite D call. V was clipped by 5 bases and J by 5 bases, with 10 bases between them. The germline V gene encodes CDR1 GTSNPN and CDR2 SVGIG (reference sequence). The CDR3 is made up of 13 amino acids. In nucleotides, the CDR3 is TGTGCCTGGGGAGGAACAAATAATTCACCCCTCCACTTT. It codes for CAWGGTNNSPLHF.

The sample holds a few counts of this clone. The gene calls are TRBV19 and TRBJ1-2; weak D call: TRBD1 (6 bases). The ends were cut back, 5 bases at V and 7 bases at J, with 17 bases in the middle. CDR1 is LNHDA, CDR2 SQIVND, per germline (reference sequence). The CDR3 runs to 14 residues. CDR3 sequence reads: CASSSTITGLGYTF. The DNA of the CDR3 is TGTGCCAGTAGTTCCACTATAACAGGGCTTGGCTACACCTTC. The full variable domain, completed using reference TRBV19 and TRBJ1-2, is DGGITQSPKYLFRKEGQNVTLSCEQNLNHDAMYWYRQDPGQGLRLIYYSQIVNDFQKGDIAEGYSVSREKKESFPLTVTSAQKNPTAFYLCASSSTITGLGYTFGSGTRLTVV.

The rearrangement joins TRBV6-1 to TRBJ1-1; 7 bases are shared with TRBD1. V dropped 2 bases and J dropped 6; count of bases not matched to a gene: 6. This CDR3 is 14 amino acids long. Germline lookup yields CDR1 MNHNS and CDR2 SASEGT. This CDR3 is CASSERPRGSEAFF. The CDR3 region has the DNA TGTGCCAGCAGTGAAAGGCCCAGGGGGTCTGAAGCTTTCTTT.

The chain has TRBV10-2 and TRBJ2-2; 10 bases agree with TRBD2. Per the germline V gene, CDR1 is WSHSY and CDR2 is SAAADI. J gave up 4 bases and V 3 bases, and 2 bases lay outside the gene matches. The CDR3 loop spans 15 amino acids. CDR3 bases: TGCGCCAGCAGTGAACTAGCGGGGTCCACCGGGGAGCTGTTTTTT. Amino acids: CASSELAGSTGELFF.

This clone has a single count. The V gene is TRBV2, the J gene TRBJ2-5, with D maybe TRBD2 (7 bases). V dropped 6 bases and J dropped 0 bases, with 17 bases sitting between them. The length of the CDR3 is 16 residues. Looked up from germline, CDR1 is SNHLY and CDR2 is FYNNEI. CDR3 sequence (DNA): TGTGCCAGCAGGGGCCTGGGGGCGGGAGACCAAGAGACCCAGTACTTC. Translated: CASRGLGAGDQETQYF.

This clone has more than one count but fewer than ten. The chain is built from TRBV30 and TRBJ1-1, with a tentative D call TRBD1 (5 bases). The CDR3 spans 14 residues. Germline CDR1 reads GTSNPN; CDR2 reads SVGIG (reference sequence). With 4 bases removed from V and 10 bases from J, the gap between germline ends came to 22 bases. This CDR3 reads CAWIPFGTPSGAFF. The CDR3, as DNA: TGTGCCTGGATTCCCTTCGGGACCCCATCAGGAGCTTTCTTT.

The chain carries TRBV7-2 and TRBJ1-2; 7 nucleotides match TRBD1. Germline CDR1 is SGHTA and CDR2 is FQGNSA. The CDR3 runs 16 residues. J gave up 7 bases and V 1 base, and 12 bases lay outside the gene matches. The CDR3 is CASSLDRLQGGGGYTF. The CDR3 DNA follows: TGTGCCAGCAGCTTAGACCGCCTGCAGGGGGGAGGTGGCTACACCTTC. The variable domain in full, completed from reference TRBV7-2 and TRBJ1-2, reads GAGVSQSPSNKVTEKGKDVELRCDPISGHTALYWYRQSLGQGLEFLIYFQGNSAPDKSGLPSDRFSAERTGGSVSTLTIQRTQQEDSAVYLCASSLDRLQGGGGYTFGSGTRLTVV.

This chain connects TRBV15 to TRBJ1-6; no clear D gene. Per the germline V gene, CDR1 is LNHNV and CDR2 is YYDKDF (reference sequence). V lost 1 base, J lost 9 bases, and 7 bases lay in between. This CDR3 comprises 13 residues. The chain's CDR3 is CATSRGNGSPLHF. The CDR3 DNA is TGTGCCACCAGCAGAGGTAACGGTTCACCCCTCCACTTT. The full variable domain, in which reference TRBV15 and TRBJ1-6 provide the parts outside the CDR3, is DAMVIQNPRYQVTQFGKPVTLSCSQTLNHNVMYWYQQKSSQAPKLLFHYYDKDFNNEADTPDNFQSRRPNTSFCFLDIRSPGLGDTAMYLCATSRGNGSPLHFGNGTRLTVT.

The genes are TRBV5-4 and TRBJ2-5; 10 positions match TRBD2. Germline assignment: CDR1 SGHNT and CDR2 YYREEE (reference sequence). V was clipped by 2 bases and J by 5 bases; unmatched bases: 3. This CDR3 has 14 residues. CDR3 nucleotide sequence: TGTGCCAGCAGCTTTAGCGGGAGGCTTGAGACCCAGTACTTC. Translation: CASSFSGRLETQYF.

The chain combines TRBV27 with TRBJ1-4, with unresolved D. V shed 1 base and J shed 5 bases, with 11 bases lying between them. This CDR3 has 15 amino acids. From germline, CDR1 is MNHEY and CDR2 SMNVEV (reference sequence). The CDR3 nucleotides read TGTGCCAGCAGTTTATTTGGGAGTGGGAATGAAAAACTGTTTTTT. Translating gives CASSLFGSGNEKLFF.

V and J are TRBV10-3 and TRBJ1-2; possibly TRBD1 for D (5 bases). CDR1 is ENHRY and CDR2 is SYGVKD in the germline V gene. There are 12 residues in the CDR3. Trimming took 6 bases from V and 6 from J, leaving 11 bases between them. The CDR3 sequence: CAIRGVIDGYTF. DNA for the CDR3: TGTGCCATCAGAGGGGTTATTGATGGCTACACCTTC.

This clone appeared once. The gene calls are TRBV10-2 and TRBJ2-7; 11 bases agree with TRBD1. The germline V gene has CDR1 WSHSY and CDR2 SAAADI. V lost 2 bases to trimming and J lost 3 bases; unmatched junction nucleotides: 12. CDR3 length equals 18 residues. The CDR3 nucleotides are TGCGCCAGCAGTGAGGGGGACCTTTGGGACAGGGGGATCTACGAGCAGTACTTC. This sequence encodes CASSEGDLWDRGIYEQYF.

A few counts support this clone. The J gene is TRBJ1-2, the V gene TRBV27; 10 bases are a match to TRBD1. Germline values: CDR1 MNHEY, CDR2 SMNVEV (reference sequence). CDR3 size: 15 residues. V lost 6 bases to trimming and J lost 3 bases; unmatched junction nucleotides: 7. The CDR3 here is CASSHGQGGYYGYTF. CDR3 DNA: TGTGCCAGCAGCCATGGACAGGGGGGGTACTATGGCTACACCTTC.

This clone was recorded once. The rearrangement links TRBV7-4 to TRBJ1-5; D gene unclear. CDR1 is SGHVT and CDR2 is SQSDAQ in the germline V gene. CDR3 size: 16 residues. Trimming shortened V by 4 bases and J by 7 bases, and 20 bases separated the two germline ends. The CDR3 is CASSSRRVVGGQPQHF. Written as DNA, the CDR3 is TGTGCCAGCAGCTCCCGAAGAGTGGTGGGAGGGCAGCCCCAGCATTTT.

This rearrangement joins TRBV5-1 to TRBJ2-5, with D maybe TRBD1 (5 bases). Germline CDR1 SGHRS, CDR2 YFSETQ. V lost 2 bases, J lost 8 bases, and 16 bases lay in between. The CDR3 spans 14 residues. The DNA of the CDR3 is TGCGCCAGCAGCTTAGTGCAGGGTGTGCGTACCCAGTACTTC. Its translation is CASSLVQGVRTQYF.

The CDR3 nucleotides read TGTGCCAGCAGCTTGACAGGGGCCCATGAGCAGTTCTTC. Its protein product is CASSLTGAHEQFF. This chain uses TRBV7-6 with TRBJ2-1; 8 bases align to TRBD1. Germline V gene sequence: CDR1 SGHVS, CDR2 FNYEAQ. V dropped 3 bases and J dropped 8; count of bases not matched to a gene: 3. This CDR3 is built from 13 residues.

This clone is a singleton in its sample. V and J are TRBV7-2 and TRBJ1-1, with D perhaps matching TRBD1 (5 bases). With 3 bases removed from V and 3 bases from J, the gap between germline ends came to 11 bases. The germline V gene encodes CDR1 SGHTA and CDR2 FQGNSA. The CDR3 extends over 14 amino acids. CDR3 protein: CASSFQGGDTEAFF. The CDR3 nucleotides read TGTGCCAGCAGCTTCCAGGGAGGGGACACTGAAGCTTTCTTT.

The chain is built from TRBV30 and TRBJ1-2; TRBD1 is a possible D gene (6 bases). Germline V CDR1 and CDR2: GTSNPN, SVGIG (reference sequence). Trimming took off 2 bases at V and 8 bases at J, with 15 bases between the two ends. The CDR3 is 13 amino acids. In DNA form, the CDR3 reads TGTGCCTGGAGTATGACAGGCCGAGGGGGCTACACCTTC. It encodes CAWSMTGRGGYTF.

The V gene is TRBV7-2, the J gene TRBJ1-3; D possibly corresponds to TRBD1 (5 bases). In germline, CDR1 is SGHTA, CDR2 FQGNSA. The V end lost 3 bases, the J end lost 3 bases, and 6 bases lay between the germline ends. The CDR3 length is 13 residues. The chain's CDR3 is CASSFRVGNTIYF. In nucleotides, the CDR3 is TGTGCCAGCAGCTTCAGGGTTGGAAACACCATATATTTT.

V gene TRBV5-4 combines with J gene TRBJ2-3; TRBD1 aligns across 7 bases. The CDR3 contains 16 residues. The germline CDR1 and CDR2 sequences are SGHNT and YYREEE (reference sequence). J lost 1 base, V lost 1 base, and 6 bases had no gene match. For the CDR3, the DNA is TGTGCCAGCAGCTTGTACAGGGGAATGGGCACAGATACGCAGTATTTT. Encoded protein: CASSLYRGMGTDTQYF.

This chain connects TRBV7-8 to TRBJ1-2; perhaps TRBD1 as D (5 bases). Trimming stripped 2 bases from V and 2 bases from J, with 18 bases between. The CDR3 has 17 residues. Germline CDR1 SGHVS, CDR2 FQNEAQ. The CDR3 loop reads CASSLLFPRQNNYGYTF. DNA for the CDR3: TGTGCCAGCAGCTTATTATTTCCCAGACAGAACAACTATGGCTACACCTTC.